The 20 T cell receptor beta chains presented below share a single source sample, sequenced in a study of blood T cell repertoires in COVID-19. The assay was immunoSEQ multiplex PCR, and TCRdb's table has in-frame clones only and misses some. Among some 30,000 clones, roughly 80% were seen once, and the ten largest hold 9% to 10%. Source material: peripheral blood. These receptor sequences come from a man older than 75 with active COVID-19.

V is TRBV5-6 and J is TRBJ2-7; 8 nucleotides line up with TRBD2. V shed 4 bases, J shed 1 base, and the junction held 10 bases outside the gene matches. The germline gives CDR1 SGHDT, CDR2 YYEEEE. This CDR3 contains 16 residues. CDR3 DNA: TGTGCCAGCAGCCGTCCGAGCGGGGGCCCTTCCTACGAGCAGTACTTC. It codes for CASSRPSGGPSYEQYF.

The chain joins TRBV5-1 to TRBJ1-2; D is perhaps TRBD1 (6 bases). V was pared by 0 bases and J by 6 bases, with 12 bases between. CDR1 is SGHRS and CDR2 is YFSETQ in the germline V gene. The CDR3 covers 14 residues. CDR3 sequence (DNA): TGCGCCAGCAGCTTGGACAGGGCCATGCATGGCTACACCTTC. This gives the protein CASSLDRAMHGYTF. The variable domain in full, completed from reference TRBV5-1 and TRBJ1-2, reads KAGVTQTPRYLIKTRGQQVTLSCSPISGHRSVSWYQQTPGQGLQFLFEYFSETQRNKGNFPGRFSGRQFSNSRSEMNVSTLELGDSALYLCASSLDRAMHGYTFGSGTRLTVV.

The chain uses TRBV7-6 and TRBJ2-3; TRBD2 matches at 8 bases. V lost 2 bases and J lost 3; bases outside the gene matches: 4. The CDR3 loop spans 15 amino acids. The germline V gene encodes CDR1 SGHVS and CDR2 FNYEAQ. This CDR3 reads CASSLTSGGTDTQYF. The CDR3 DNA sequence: TGTGCCAGCAGCTTAACAAGCGGGGGAACAGATACGCAGTATTTT.

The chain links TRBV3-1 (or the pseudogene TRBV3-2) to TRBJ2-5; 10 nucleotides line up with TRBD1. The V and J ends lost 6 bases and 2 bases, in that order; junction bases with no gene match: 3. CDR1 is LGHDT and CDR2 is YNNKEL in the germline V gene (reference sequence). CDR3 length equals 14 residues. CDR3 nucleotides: TGTGCCAGCAGGGACAGGGGGTTTCAAGAGACCCAGTACTTC. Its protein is CASRDRGFQETQYF.

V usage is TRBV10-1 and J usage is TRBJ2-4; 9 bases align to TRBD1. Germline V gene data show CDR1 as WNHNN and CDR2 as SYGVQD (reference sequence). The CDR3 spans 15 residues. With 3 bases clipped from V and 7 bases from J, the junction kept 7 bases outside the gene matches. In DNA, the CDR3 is TGCGCCAGCAGTGAACACGGGACAGGGTTGAACATTCAGTACTTC. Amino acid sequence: CASSEHGTGLNIQYF.

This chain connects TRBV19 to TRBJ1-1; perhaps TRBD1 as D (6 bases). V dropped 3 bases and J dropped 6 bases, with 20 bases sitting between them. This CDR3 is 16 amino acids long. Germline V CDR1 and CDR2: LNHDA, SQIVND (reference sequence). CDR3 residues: CASSIGRRGGVAEAFF. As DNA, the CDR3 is TGTGCCAGTAGTATCGGAAGGCGGGGGGGCGTCGCTGAAGCTTTCTTT.

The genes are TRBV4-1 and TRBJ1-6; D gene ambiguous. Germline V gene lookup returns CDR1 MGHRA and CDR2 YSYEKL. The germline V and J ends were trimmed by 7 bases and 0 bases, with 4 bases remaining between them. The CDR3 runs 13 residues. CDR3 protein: CASKSSYNSPLHF. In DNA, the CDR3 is TGCGCCAGCAAGAGCTCCTATAATTCACCCCTCCACTTT.

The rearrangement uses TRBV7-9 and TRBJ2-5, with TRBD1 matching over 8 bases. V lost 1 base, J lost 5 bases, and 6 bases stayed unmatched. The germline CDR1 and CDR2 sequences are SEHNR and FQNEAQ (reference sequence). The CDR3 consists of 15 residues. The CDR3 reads CASSLEQGARETQYF. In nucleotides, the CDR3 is TGTGCCAGCAGCTTAGAGCAGGGGGCGCGGGAGACCCAGTACTTC.

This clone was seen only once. CDR3 residues: CASHYGRGRLNTEAFF. The CDR3 DNA is TGCGCCAGCCACTATGGGCGGGGCAGATTAAACACTGAAGCTTTCTTT. V usage is TRBV5-1 and J usage is TRBJ1-1, with D perhaps TRBD1 (5 bases). Germline V gives CDR1 SGHRS, CDR2 YFSETQ. Between the trimmed V and J ends, which lost 7 bases and 2 bases, there was a span of 21 bases. The CDR3 has 16 residues.

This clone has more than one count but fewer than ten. The CDR3 nucleotides read TGTGCCAGCAGCCAAGGACAGGGAGAGAATCAGCCCCAGCATTTT. This encodes CASSQGQGENQPQHF. The chain couples TRBV2 to TRBJ1-5; 8 bases are a match to TRBD1. The CDR3 runs to 15 residues. V lost 6 bases, J lost 4 bases, and 8 bases stayed unmatched. From germline, CDR1 is SNHLY and CDR2 FYNNEI. Using reference TRBV2 and TRBJ1-5 for the parts outside the CDR3, the full variable domain is EPEVTQTPSHQVTQMGQEVILRCVPISNHLYFYWYRQILGQKVEFLVSFYNNEISEKSEIFDDQFSVERPDGSNFTLKIRSTKLEDSAMYFCASSQGQGENQPQHFGDGTRLSIL.

Here the CDR3 reads CASSYVEGAGNQPQHF. The CDR3 region has the DNA TGTGCCAGCAGTTACGTCGAAGGGGCCGGCAATCAGCCCCAGCATTTT. This chain joins TRBV6-2 or TRBV6-3 and TRBJ1-5, with D possibly being TRBD1 (5 bases). The CDR3 consists of 16 residues. CDR1 is MNHEY, CDR2 SVGEGT, per germline. Deletions cut 2 bases from V and 2 bases from J, with 13 bases between.

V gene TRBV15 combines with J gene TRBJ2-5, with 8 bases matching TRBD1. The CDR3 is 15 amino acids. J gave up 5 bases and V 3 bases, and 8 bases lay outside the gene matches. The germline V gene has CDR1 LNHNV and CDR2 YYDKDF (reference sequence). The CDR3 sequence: CATSSGGTGGETQYF. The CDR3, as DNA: TGTGCCACCAGCAGTGGTGGGACAGGAGGGGAGACCCAGTACTTC. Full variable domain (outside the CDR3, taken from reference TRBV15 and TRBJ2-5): DAMVIQNPRYQVTQFGKPVTLSCSQTLNHNVMYWYQQKSSQAPKLLFHYYDKDFNNEADTPDNFQSRRPNTSFCFLDIRSPGLGDTAMYLCATSSGGTGGETQYFGPGTRLLVL.

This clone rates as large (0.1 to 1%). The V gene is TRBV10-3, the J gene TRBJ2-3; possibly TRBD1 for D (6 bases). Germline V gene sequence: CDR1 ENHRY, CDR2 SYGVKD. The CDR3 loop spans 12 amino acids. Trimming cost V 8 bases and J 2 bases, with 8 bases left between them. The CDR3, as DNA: TGTGCCATCCGGGACAACACAGATACGCAGTATTTT. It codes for CAIRDNTDTQYF.

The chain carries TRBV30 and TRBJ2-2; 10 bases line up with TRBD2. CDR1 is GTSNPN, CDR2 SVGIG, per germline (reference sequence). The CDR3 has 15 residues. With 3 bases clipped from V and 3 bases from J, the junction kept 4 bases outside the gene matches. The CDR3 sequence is CAWRKRGGDTGELFF. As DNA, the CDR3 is TGTGCCTGGAGGAAGCGGGGGGGCGACACCGGGGAGCTGTTTTTT. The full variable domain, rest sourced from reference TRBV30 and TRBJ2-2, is SQTIHQWPATLVQPVGSPLSLECTVEGTSNPNLYWYRQAAGRGLQLLFYSVGIGQISSEVPQNLSASRPQDRQFILSSKKLLLSDSGFYLCAWRKRGGDTGELFFGEGSRLTVL.

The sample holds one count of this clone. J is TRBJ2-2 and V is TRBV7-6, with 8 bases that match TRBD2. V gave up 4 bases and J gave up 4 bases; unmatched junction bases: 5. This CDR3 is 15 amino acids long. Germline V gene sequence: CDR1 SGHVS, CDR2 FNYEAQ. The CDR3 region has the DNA TGTGCCAGCAGCTCAAGCCGGGGGGGCACCGGGGAGCTGTTTTTT. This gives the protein CASSSSRGGTGELFF.

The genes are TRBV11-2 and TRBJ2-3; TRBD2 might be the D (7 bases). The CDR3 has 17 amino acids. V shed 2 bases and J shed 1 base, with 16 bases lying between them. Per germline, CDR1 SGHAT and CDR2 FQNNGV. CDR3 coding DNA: TGTGCCAGCAGCTTATTCTTAGGGGAGGGGGGCACAGATACGCAGTATTTT. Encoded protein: CASSLFLGEGGTDTQYF.

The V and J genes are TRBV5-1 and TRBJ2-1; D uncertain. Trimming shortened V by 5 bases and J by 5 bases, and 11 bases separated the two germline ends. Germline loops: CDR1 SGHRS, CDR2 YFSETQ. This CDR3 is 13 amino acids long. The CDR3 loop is CASRKLPDNEQFF. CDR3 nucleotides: TGCGCCAGCAGAAAACTCCCCGACAATGAGCAGTTCTTC.

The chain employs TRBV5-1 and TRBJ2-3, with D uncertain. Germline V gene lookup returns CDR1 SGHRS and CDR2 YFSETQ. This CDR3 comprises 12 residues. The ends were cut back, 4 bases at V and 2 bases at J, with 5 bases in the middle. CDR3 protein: CASSQNTDTQYF. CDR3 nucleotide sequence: TGCGCCAGCAGCCAGAACACAGATACGCAGTATTTT.

The CDR3 nucleotides are TGTGCCAGTAGGAGGACAGCCCAAGAGACCCAGTACTTC. Its translation is CASRRTAQETQYF. This chain connects TRBV19 to TRBJ2-5, with D perhaps TRBD1 (6 bases). Trimming pared 6 bases from V and 1 base from J, leaving 9 bases between. CDR3 length: 13 amino acids. Looked up from germline, CDR1 is LNHDA and CDR2 is SQIVND (reference sequence).

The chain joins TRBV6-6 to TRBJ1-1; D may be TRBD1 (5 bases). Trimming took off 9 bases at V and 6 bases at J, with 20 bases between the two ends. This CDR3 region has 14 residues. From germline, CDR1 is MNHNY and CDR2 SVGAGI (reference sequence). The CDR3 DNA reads TGTGCCAGTCTTCCTCAGGGCGGATCGGCTGAAGCTTTCTTT. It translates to CASLPQGGSAEAFF.